These 14 T cell receptor beta chains originate from one sample sequenced in a study of CD8 T cells in Susac syndrome. Random-hexamer reverse transcription was applied to about 0.45 to 1 ug RNA. TCRdb recomputed calls from the immunoSEQ multiplex PCR reads with MiXCR, one row per CDR3 protein. The sample carries about 200,000 distinct CDR3 sequences, more than 90% recorded once. The sequenced sample consisted of CD4+ T cells from PBMCs. Source of these receptors: a human donor with multiple sclerosis.

V usage is TRBV20-1 and J usage is TRBJ1-6; perhaps TRBD1 as D (5 bases). The CDR3 runs to 14 residues. Germline loops: CDR1 DFQATT, CDR2 SNEGSKA (reference sequence). V lost 0 bases and J lost 11, with 14 bases in between. The CDR3 loop is CSARDRRGRAPLHF. The CDR3 region has the DNA TGCAGTGCTAGAGATCGGAGGGGCCGCGCACCCCTCCACTTT.

Only one count was recorded for this clonotype. The genes are TRBV10-1 and TRBJ2-1; 9 bases align to TRBD2. This CDR3 is built from 13 residues. V trimming: 2 bases; J trimming: 9 bases; junction bases outside the gene matches: 2. Per the germline V gene, CDR1 is WNHNN and CDR2 is SYGVQD (reference sequence). This CDR3 is CASSEAGGREQFF. As DNA, the CDR3 is TGCGCCAGCAGTGAGGCGGGGGGGCGTGAGCAGTTCTTC.

This chain uses TRBV3-1 with TRBJ1-2, with D possibly being TRBD1 (6 bases). V dropped 1 base and J dropped 6 bases, with 15 bases sitting between them. Germline V CDR1 and CDR2: LGHDT, YNNKEL (reference sequence). This CDR3 has 15 amino acids. The CDR3 spells CASSQVPQGGDGYTF. CDR3 nucleotides: TGTGCCAGCAGCCAAGTTCCACAGGGAGGGGATGGCTACACCTTC.

The chain recombines TRBV2 with TRBJ1-1; 7 positions match TRBD1. V shed 5 bases and J 1 base; nucleotides not matched to a gene: 10. The CDR3 loop spans 16 amino acids. Germline V gene sequence: CDR1 SNHLY, CDR2 FYNNEI. CDR3 protein: CASSPSRQGRNTEAFF. The CDR3 nucleotides are TGTGCCAGCAGTCCCTCCAGACAGGGACGGAACACTGAAGCTTTCTTT.

The chain combines TRBV20-1 with TRBJ2-1, with D perhaps TRBD1 or TRBD2 (5 bases each). The CDR3 consists of 14 residues. Germline CDR1 is DFQATT and CDR2 is SNEGSKA (reference sequence). The V end lost 3 bases, the J end lost 4 bases, and 13 bases lay between the germline ends. CDR3 residues: CSARGEWRYNEQFF. DNA for the CDR3: TGCAGTGCTAGGGGGGAGTGGCGGTACAATGAGCAGTTCTTC.

The table lists this clonotype with a count of one. The rearrangement joins TRBV3-1 to TRBJ2-1, with D tentatively TRBD2 (5 bases). CDR1 is LGHDT, CDR2 YNNKEL, per germline (reference sequence). CDR3 size: 15 residues. V lost 5 bases and J 2 bases, leaving 13 bases between the germline ends. CDR3 region: CASSEVTGAYNEQFF. The CDR3 region has the DNA TGTGCCAGCAGCGAGGTGACCGGGGCCTACAATGAGCAGTTCTTC.

The chain joins TRBV20-1 to TRBJ2-1; D uncertain. The CDR3 has 13 residues. Germline loops: CDR1 DFQATT, CDR2 SNEGSKA (reference sequence). The V end lost 6 bases, the J end lost 8 bases, and 17 bases lay between the germline ends. CDR3 sequence: CSAPSVVRDEQFF. DNA of the CDR3: TGCAGTGCCCCGTCGGTCGTACGGGATGAGCAGTTCTTC.

This chain connects TRBV18 to TRBJ1-2, with 7 bases that match TRBD1. CDR3 length: 17 residues. Germline V gives CDR1 KGHSH, CDR2 LQKENI. The ends lost 6 bases at V and 0 bases at J; junction bases unmatched: 13. The CDR3 is CASSPRGTEPPNYGYTF. The CDR3 nucleotides are TGTGCCAGCTCCCCCAGGGGGACGGAGCCTCCTAACTATGGCTACACCTTC.

This chain uses TRBV5-4 with TRBJ2-3; D might be TRBD2 (6 bases). The V gene lost 4 bases and the J gene lost 0 bases, with 15 bases spanning the gap. The CDR3 runs 16 residues. CDR1 and CDR2 (germline): SGHNT, YYREEE (reference sequence). The CDR3, as DNA: TGTGCCAGCAGCCCTATCGGGGGTCCGAGCACAGATACGCAGTATTTT. The encoded protein is CASSPIGGPSTDTQYF.

The chain is built from TRBV30 and TRBJ2-5; D gene ambiguous. This CDR3 is built from 13 residues. Germline CDR1 GTSNPN, CDR2 SVGIG (reference sequence). V dropped 2 bases and J dropped 5 bases, with 12 bases sitting between them. This CDR3 reads CAWSSDPWETQYF. The CDR3 DNA sequence: TGTGCCTGGAGTTCGGACCCTTGGGAGACCCAGTACTTC.

The chain couples TRBV29-1 to TRBJ1-2; 9 nucleotides line up with TRBD1. Unmatched junction bases numbered 3, after V lost 5 bases and J lost 5 bases. This CDR3 is built from 12 residues. Germline loops: CDR1 SQVTM, CDR2 ANQGSEA. The CDR3 loop is CSVPGTGYGYTF. For the CDR3, the DNA is TGCAGCGTTCCCGGGACAGGGTATGGCTACACCTTC.

This chain uses TRBV20-1 with TRBJ2-3; D is undetermined. The germline gives CDR1 DFQATT, CDR2 SNEGSKA (reference sequence). V lost 3 bases, J lost 1 base, and 14 bases lay in between. The CDR3 extends over 15 amino acids. The CDR3 region is CSASYSTTGTDTQYF. As DNA, the CDR3 is TGCAGTGCTAGTTACAGCACCACGGGCACAGATACGCAGTATTTT.

The gene calls are TRBV3-1 and TRBJ2-2; D call uncertain. The CDR3 spans 11 residues. Trimming took 5 bases from V and 13 from J, leaving 11 bases between them. Germline CDR1 and CDR2: LGHDT and YNNKEL (reference sequence). The CDR3 sequence is CASSSVGGLFF. CDR3 nucleotide sequence: TGTGCCAGCAGCTCCGTGGGCGGGCTGTTTTTT.

As DNA, the CDR3 is TGCAGTGCTAGGGCGGCAGGGGGCCAAAACATTCAGTACTTC. It specifies CSARAAGGQNIQYF. The rearrangement links TRBV20-1 to TRBJ2-4; 8 nucleotides align to TRBD1. V lost 3 bases to trimming and J lost 5 bases; unmatched junction nucleotides: 6. The germline V gene has CDR1 DFQATT and CDR2 SNEGSKA (reference sequence). The CDR3 length is 14 residues.